The entry below describes one T cell receptor beta chain. This specimen comes from a study of HIV-infected patients and healthy controls. The CDR3 loop spans 18 amino acids. From the 5' RACE reads, TCRdb called clonotypes with MiXCR, one entry per CDR3 protein. The data show over 15,000 distinct CDR3 sequences, less than 20% seen once. Specimen: CD8+ T cells from blood. V usage is TRBV21-1 and J usage is TRBJ1-5; the table's D gene call, TRBD1, was not cross checked with the DNA. TRBV21-1 is marked as a pseudogene. This clonotype originated in a human donor in good health. CDR3 protein: CASSTGGQGDKGYQPQHF. CDR3 in DNA: TGTGCCAGCAGCACTGGGGGACAGGGTGATAAGGGGTATCAGCCCCAGCATTTT.